This entry lists 23 T cell receptor beta chains sequenced from one sample in a study of blood T cell repertoires in COVID-19 (TCRdb year 2020). The library was made by the immunoSEQ multiplex PCR assay. This immuneACCESS table, as held by TCRdb, lists in-frame sequences with V and J called but not all clones. Of the missing ones, under half trace to an unresolved V gene in checked studies; the others have no known cause. The sample yields some 200,000 clones; 87% were counted once. Under 25% of the sample rests with the top ten. The sample comprised peripheral blood. The receptor source for this set is a man in his sixties with active or convalescent COVID-19.

This clone has just one count. The J gene is TRBJ1-5, the V gene TRBV10-3; TRBD1 matches at 8 bases. CDR1 and CDR2 from the germline V gene are ENHRY and SYGVKD. The CDR3 is 13 amino acids. Trimming removed 10 bases from V and 4 bases from J; junction bases left unmatched: 6. The CDR3 loop is CATRTGPNQPQHF. As DNA, the CDR3 is TGTGCCACCCGGACAGGGCCAAATCAGCCCCAGCATTTT.

CDR3 region: CASSLGHMMNYGYTF. CDR3 coding DNA: TGCGCCAGCAGCTTGGGGCATATGATGAACTATGGCTACACCTTC. The V and J genes are TRBV5-1 and TRBJ1-2; D is ambiguous. The V gene's germline CDR1 is SGHRS and CDR2 YFSETQ. Trimming took off 0 bases at V and 2 bases at J, with 11 bases between the two ends. The CDR3 contains 15 residues. The variable domain in full, with the rest retrieved from reference TRBV5-1 and TRBJ1-2, is KAGVTQTPRYLIKTRGQQVTLSCSPISGHRSVSWYQQTPGQGLQFLFEYFSETQRNKGNFPGRFSGRQFSNSRSEMNVSTLELGDSALYLCASSLGHMMNYGYTFGSGTRLTVV.

The rearrangement joins TRBV28 to TRBJ1-2; TRBD1 is a possible D gene (5 bases). This CDR3 is 15 amino acids long. The V end lost 4 bases, the J end lost 2 bases, and 14 bases lay between the germline ends. Germline V CDR1 and CDR2: MDHEN, SYDVKM. The DNA of the CDR3 is TGTGCCAGCAGTTCTCTCAGACAGCGCAACTATGGCTACACCTTC. Translating it yields CASSSLRQRNYGYTF.

The count of this clone is one. Germline is not matched at one junction end, which may reflect a read error. CDR3 sequence reads: CASSEAGAVGF. CDR3 bases: TGTGCCAGCAGTGAAGCGGGAGCCGTGGGCTTC. The J gene is TRBJ1-2, the V gene TRBV2; no clear D gene. The length of the CDR3 is 11 residues. CDR1 and CDR2 (germline): SNHLY, FYNNEI.

The chain uses TRBV3-1 (or the pseudogene TRBV3-2) and TRBJ2-2, with D uncertain. The CDR3 length is 14 residues. Trimming stripped 1 base from V and 6 bases from J, with 9 bases between. From germline, CDR1 is LGHDT and CDR2 YNNKEL (reference sequence). The CDR3 is CASSQGQVPGELFF. The CDR3 DNA sequence: TGTGCCAGCAGCCAAGGGCAGGTCCCCGGGGAGCTGTTTTTT.

V gene TRBV19 combines with J gene TRBJ1-1, with 7 bases matching TRBD1. J was trimmed by 5 bases and V by 5 bases; bases with no gene match: 11. Germline V CDR1 and CDR2: LNHDA, SQIVND (reference sequence). The CDR3 is made up of 15 amino acids. CDR3 region: CASSAYYRGGTEAFF. CDR3 sequence (DNA): TGTGCCAGTAGTGCCTATTACAGGGGCGGGACTGAAGCTTTCTTT.

The chain is built from TRBV7-3 and TRBJ2-1, with 7 bases fitting TRBD1. The germline gives CDR1 SGHTA, CDR2 FQGTGA. V shed 6 bases and J 6 bases; nucleotides not matched to a gene: 5. This CDR3 is built from 13 residues. The DNA of the CDR3 is TGTGCCAGCAGGTTAGGGGGCGTCAATGAGCAGTTCTTC. Its protein is CASRLGGVNEQFF.

A remark on this clone: Other DNA sequences from this sample encode an identical CDR3 as well. The chain combines TRBV2 with TRBJ1-2, with a weak D call TRBD1 (5 bases). The V and J ends lost 3 bases and 5 bases respectively, with 7 bases between them. Germline V gene data show CDR1 as SNHLY and CDR2 as FYNNEI. The CDR3 is made up of 12 amino acids. CDR3 residues: CASSDKGYGYTF. The CDR3 DNA reads as TGTGCCAGCAGTGACAAGGGGTATGGCTACACCTTC.

CDR3: CASSYSGQGVYEQYF. DNA of the CDR3: TGTGCCAGCAGTTACTCGGGACAGGGCGTATACGAGCAGTACTTC. This chain uses TRBV6-5 with TRBJ2-7, with TRBD1 identical over 9 bases. V trimming: 0 bases; J trimming: 4 bases; junction bases outside the gene matches: 4. CDR1 and CDR2 from the germline V gene are MNHEY and SVGAGI. This CDR3 has 15 residues.

This rearrangement joins TRBV12-3 or TRBV12-4 to TRBJ1-4; D gene ambiguous. V lost 4 bases, J lost 8 bases, and 5 bases lay in between. The CDR3 spans 11 residues. The CDR3 nucleotides are TGTGCCAGCAGTTACAGAGAAAAACTGTTTTTT. This gives the protein CASSYREKLFF.

This chain uses TRBV12-3 or TRBV12-4 with TRBJ1-5, with 7 bases matching TRBD1. The CDR3 loop spans 13 amino acids. J was trimmed by 6 bases and V by 6 bases; bases with no gene match: 5. CDR3 sequence (DNA): TGTGCCAGCAGCAAGGGACAGATTCAGCCCCAGCATTTT. Protein product: CASSKGQIQPQHF.

The J gene is TRBJ1-2, the V gene TRBV4-1, with D possibly TRBD1 on 5 matching bases. V was shortened by 1 base and J by 7 bases, with 16 bases between the two germline ends. This CDR3 comprises 15 residues. Germline V CDR1 and CDR2: MGHRA, YSYEKL. The CDR3: CASSQGRGGASGYTF. The CDR3 nucleotides read TGCGCCAGCAGCCAAGGTCGTGGAGGGGCGAGTGGCTACACCTTC.

The chain employs TRBV5-8 and TRBJ2-1, with TRBD2 matching 7 bases. Germline CDR1 and CDR2: SGHTS and YDEGEE. This CDR3 has 14 amino acids. Trimming removed 4 bases from V and 9 bases from J; junction bases left unmatched: 10. CDR3 in amino acids: CASSLPRGVGEQFF. DNA of the CDR3: TGTGCCAGCAGCCTTCCTCGGGGGGTCGGTGAGCAGTTCTTC.

The rearrangement uses TRBV27 and TRBJ2-5; D gene ambiguous. This CDR3 region has 16 residues. Germline V gives CDR1 MNHEY, CDR2 SMNVEV (reference sequence). Trimming removed 5 bases from V and 1 base from J, with 17 bases in between. In nucleotides, the CDR3 is TGTGCCAGCAGTCCCGGTCTGAATTGGAGCCAAGAGACCCAGTACTTC. It encodes CASSPGLNWSQETQYF.

V usage is TRBV7-2 and J usage is TRBJ2-1, with 12 bases lining up with TRBD2. The CDR3 has 18 amino acids. The J segment lost 2 bases and the V segment lost 1 base, leaving 6 bases of the junction unmatched. CDR1 is SGHTA and CDR2 is FQGNSA in the germline V gene. The CDR3: CASSLGVASGGAYNEQFF. The CDR3 bases are TGTGCCAGCAGCTTAGGGGTGGCTAGCGGGGGGGCCTACAATGAGCAGTTCTTC.

The V call is TRBV30, the J call TRBJ1-1; no clear D gene. Germline V CDR1 and CDR2: GTSNPN, SVGIG (reference sequence). The CDR3 runs to 13 residues. With 2 bases removed from V and 3 bases from J, the gap between germline ends came to 10 bases. The CDR3 region has the DNA TGTGCCTGGAGTACACTCCGGGACACTGAAGCTTTCTTT. Protein product: CAWSTLRDTEAFF.

This clone was detected a few times. The chain couples TRBV19 to TRBJ1-5, with TRBD1 matching over 7 bases. CDR1 is LNHDA, CDR2 SQIVND, per germline (reference sequence). The CDR3 loop spans 16 amino acids. V shed 7 bases and J 3 bases; nucleotides not matched to a gene: 12. CDR3 nucleotides: TGTGCCAGTACCCAGGAGGGGGCGCGTCCCAATCAGCCCCAGCATTTT. This sequence encodes CASTQEGARPNQPQHF.

The chain joins TRBV3-1 (or the pseudogene TRBV3-2) to TRBJ1-3; 8 bases line up with TRBD1. This CDR3 spans 16 amino acids. Germline V gives CDR1 LGHDT, CDR2 YNNKEL (reference sequence). The V segment lost 5 bases and the J segment 0 bases; nucleotides outside the gene matches: 6. The CDR3 DNA sequence: TGTGCCAGCAGCTGGGACAGGTCCTACTCTGGAAACACCATATATTTT. Amino acids: CASSWDRSYSGNTIYF.

The J gene is TRBJ2-3, the V gene TRBV5-1; 7 nucleotides agree with TRBD2. From germline, CDR1 is SGHRS and CDR2 YFSETQ. V lost 0 bases, J lost 5 bases, and 3 bases stayed unmatched. The CDR3 sequence is 14 residues long. CDR3 residues: CASSLAGEGDTQYF. The CDR3 nucleotides read TGCGCCAGCAGCTTGGCGGGGGAGGGAGATACGCAGTATTTT. Full variable domain (rest looked up from reference TRBV5-1 and TRBJ2-3): KAGVTQTPRYLIKTRGQQVTLSCSPISGHRSVSWYQQTPGQGLQFLFEYFSETQRNKGNFPGRFSGRQFSNSRSEMNVSTLELGDSALYLCASSLAGEGDTQYFGPGTRLTVL.

The chain has TRBV4-1 and TRBJ2-7; D gene uncertain. Germline lookup yields CDR1 MGHRA and CDR2 YSYEKL. The CDR3 totals 16 residues. Trimming stripped 1 base from V and 5 bases from J, with 18 bases between. The CDR3 nucleotides are TGCGCCAGCAGCCAAGGACCATTATTAAGACTGGACGAGCAGTACTTC. As protein: CASSQGPLLRLDEQYF.

This sequence joins TRBV24-1 and TRBJ2-3; D perhaps matches TRBD2 (7 bases). The CDR3 is made up of 15 amino acids. Trimming shortened V by 3 bases and J by 7 bases, and 16 bases separated the two germline ends. Germline V gene data show CDR1 as KGHDR and CDR2 as SFDVKD. The CDR3 nucleotides read TGTGCCACCAGTGATATTGGGGGGGCCGGAAATACGCAGTATTTT. This codes for CATSDIGGAGNTQYF.

CDR3 DNA sequence: TGTGCCAGCAGCTTAGGAGCCACCATGTACCAAGAGACCCAGTACTTC. Protein product: CASSLGATMYQETQYF. The V gene is TRBV7-9, the J gene TRBJ2-5, with D unclear. Germline CDR1 SEHNR, CDR2 FQNEAQ (reference sequence). V was pared by 1 base and J by 0 bases, with 12 bases between. The CDR3 runs to 16 residues.

The gene calls are TRBV6-4 and TRBJ1-1; D not resolved. CDR3 size: 15 residues. Germline-derived CDR1 and CDR2 are MRHNA and SNTAGT. With 5 bases removed from V and 4 bases from J, the gap between germline ends came to 17 bases. The CDR3 loop reads CASSPHHTEGTEAFF. The DNA for the CDR3 is TGTGCCAGCAGTCCACACCATACGGAGGGCACTGAAGCTTTCTTT.